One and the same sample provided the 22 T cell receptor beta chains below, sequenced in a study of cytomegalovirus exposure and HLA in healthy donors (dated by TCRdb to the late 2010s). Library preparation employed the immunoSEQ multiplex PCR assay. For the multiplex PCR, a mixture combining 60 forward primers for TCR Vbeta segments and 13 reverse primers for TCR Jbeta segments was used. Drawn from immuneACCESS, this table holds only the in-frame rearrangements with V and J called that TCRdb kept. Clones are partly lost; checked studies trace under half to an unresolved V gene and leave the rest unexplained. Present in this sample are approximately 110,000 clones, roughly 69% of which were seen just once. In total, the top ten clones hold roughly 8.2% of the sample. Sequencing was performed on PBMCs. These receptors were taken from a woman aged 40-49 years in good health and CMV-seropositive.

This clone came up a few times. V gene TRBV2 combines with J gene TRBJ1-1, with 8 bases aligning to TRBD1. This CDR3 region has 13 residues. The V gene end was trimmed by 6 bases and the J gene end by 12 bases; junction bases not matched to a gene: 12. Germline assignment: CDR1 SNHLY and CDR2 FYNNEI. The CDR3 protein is CASSPAQGATTFF. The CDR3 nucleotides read TGTGCCAGCAGCCCGGCCCAGGGGGCAACGACTTTCTTT.

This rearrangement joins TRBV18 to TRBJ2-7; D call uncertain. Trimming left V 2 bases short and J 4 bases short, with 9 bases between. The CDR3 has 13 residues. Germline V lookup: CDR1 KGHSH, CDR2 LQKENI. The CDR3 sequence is CASSPVSIYEQYF. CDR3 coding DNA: TGTGCCAGCTCACCAGTCAGTATATACGAGCAGTACTTC.

Here the CDR3 reads CASSLETGEYTF. For the CDR3, the DNA is TGTGCCAGCAGCTTAGAAACAGGGGAGTACACCTTC. The chain carries TRBV13 and TRBJ1-2; 7 bases are shared with TRBD1. Germline V gene sequence: CDR1 PRHDT, CDR2 FYEKMQ (reference sequence). V gave up 1 base and J gave up 11 bases; unmatched junction bases: 4. This CDR3 is built from 12 residues. The full variable domain, in which reference TRBV13 and TRBJ1-2 provide the parts outside the CDR3, is AAGVIQSPRHLIKEKRETATLKCYPIPRHDTVYWYQQGPGQDPQFLISFYEKMQSDKGSIPDRFSAQQFSDYHSELNMSSLELGDSALYFCASSLETGEYTFGSGTRLTVV.

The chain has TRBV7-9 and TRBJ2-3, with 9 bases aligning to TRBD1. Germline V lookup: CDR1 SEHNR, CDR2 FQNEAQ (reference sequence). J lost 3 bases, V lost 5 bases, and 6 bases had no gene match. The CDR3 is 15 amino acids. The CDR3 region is CASSPNRGRTDTQYF. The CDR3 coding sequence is TGTGCCAGCAGCCCAAACAGGGGGCGAACAGATACGCAGTATTTT.

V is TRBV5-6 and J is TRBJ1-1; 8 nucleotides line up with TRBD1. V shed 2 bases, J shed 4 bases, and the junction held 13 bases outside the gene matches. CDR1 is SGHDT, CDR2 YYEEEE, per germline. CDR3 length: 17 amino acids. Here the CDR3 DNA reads TGTGCCAGCAGCTTTGTTTGGGACAGGTTATCCTCCACTGAAGCTTTCTTT. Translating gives CASSFVWDRLSSTEAFF.

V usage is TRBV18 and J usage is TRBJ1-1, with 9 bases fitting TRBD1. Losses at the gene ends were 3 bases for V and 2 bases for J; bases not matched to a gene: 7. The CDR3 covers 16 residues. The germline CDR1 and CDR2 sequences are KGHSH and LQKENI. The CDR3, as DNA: TGTGCCAGCTCACCCGGGGGGACAGGGCGAAACACTGAAGCTTTCTTT. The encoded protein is CASSPGGTGRNTEAFF.

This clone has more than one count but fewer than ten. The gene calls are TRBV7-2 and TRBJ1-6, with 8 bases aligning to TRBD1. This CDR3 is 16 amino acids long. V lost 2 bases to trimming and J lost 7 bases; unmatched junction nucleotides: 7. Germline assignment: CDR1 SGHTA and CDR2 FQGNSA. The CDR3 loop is CASSLSPDRVNSPLHF. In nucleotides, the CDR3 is TGTGCCAGCAGCTTATCCCCGGACAGGGTGAATTCACCCCTCCACTTT.

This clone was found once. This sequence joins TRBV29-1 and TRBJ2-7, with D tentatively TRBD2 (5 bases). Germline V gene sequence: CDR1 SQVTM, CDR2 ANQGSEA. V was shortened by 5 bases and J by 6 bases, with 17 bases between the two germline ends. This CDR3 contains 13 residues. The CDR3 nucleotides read TGCAGCGTTACCGTAGGCGGGTCTGGCGAGCAGTACTTC. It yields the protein CSVTVGGSGEQYF.

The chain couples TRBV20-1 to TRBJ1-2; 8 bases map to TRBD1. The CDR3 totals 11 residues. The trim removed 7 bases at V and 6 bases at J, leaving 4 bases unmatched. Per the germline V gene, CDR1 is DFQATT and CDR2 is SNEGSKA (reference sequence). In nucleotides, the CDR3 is TGCAGTGGTACAGGGGGGAATGGCTACACCTTC. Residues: CSGTGGNGYTF.

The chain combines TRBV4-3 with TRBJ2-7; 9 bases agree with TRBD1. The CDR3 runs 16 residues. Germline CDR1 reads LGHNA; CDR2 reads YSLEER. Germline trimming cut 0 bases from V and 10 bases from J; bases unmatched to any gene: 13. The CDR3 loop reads CASSQDQATGGAAQYF. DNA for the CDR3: TGCGCCAGCAGCCAAGATCAAGCTACAGGGGGCGCAGCCCAGTACTTC.

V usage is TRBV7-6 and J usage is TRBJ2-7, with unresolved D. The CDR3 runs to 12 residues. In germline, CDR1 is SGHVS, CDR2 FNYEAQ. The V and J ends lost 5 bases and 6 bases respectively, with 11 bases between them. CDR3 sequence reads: CASSPSGGEQYF. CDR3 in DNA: TGTGCCAGCAGCCCCTCGGGTGGCGAGCAGTACTTC.

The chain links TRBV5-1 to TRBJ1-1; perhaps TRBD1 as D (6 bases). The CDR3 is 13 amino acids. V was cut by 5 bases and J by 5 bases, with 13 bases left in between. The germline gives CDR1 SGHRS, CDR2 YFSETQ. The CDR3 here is CASSTDRTTEAFF. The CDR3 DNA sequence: TGCGCCAGCAGTACTGACAGGACAACTGAAGCTTTCTTT.

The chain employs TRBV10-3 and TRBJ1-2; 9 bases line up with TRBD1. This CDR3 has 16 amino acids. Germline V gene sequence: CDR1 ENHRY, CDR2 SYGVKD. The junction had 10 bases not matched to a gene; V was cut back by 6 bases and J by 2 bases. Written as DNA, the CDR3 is TGTGCCATCAGGGGAGCCGGGACAGGGTTCAACTATGGCTACACCTTC. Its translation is CAIRGAGTGFNYGYTF.

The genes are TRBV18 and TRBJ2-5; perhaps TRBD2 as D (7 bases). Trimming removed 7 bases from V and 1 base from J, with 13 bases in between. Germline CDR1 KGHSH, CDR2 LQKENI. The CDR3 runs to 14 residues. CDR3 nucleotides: TGTGCCAGCTACAGGGAGCGGGGCCAAGAGACCCAGTACTTC. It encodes CASYRERGQETQYF.

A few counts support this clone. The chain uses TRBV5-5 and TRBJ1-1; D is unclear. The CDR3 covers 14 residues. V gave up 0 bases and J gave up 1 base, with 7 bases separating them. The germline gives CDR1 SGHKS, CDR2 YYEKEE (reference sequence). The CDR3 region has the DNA TGTGCCAGCAGCTTGGCCTTCCCGAACACTGAAGCTTTCTTT. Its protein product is CASSLAFPNTEAFF.

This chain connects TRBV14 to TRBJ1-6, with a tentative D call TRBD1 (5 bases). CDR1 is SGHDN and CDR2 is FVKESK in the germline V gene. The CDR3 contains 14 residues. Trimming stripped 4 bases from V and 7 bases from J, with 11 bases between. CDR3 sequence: CASSRDFPNSPLHF. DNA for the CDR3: TGTGCCAGCAGCCGGGACTTTCCAAATTCACCCCTCCACTTT. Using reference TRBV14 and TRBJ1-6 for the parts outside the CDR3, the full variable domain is EAGVTQFPSHSVIEKGQTVTLRCDPISGHDNLYWYRRVMGKEIKFLLHFVKESKQDESGMPNNRFLAERTGGTYSTLKVQPAELEDSGVYFCASSRDFPNSPLHFGNGTRLTVT.

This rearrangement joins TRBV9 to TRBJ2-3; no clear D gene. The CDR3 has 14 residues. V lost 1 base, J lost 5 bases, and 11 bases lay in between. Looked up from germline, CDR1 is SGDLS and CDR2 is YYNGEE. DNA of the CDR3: TGTGCCAGCAGCGTAACCAGCGTCGAAGATACGCAGTATTTT. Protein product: CASSVTSVEDTQYF.

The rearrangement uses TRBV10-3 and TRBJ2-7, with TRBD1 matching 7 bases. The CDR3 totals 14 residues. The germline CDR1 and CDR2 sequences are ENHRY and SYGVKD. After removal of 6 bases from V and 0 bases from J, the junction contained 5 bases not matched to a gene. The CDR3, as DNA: TGTGCCATCAGCGAGGACAGGAGCTCCTACGAGCAGTACTTC. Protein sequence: CAISEDRSSYEQYF.

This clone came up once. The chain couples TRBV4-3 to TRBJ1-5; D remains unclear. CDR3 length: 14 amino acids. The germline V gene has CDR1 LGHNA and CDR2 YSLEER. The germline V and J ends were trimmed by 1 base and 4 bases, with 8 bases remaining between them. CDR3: CASSQAWQNQPQHF. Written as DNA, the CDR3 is TGCGCCAGCAGCCAAGCTTGGCAAAATCAGCCCCAGCATTTT.

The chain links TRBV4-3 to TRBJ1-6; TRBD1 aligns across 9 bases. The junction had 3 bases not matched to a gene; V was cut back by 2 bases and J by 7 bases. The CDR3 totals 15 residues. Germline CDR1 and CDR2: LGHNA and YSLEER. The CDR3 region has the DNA TGCGCCAGCAGCCAATCGGGACAGGGCAATTCACCCCTCCACTTT. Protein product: CASSQSGQGNSPLHF.

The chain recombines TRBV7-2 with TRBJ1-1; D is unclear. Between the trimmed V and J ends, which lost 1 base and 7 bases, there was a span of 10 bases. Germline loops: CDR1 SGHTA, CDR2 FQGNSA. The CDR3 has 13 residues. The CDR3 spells CASSLELNGEAFF. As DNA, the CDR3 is TGTGCCAGCAGCTTAGAATTGAACGGTGAAGCTTTCTTT. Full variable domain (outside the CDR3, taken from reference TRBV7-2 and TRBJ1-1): GAGVSQSPSNKVTEKGKDVELRCDPISGHTALYWYRQSLGQGLEFLIYFQGNSAPDKSGLPSDRFSAERTGGSVSTLTIQRTQQEDSAVYLCASSLELNGEAFFGQGTRLTVV.

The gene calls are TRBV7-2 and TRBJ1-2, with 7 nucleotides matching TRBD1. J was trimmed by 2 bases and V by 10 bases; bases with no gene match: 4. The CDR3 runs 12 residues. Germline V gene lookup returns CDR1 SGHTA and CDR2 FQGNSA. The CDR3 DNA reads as TGTGCCAATACGGGACAGAACTATGGCTACACCTTC. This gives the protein CANTGQNYGYTF.